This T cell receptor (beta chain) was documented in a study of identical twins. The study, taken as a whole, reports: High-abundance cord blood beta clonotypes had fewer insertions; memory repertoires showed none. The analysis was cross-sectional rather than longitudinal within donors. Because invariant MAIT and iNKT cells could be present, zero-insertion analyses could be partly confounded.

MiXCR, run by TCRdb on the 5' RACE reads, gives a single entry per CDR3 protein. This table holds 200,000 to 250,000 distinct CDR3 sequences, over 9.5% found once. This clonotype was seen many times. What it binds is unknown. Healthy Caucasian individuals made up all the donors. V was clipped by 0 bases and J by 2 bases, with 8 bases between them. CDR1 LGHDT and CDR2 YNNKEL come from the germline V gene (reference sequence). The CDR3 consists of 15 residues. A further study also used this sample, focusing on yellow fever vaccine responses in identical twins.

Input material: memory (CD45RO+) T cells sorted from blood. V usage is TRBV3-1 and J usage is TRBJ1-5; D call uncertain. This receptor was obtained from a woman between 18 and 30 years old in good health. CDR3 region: CASSQDGRGNQPQHF. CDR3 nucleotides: TGTGCCAGCAGCCAAGATGGCCGGGGCAATCAGCCCCAGCATTTT.